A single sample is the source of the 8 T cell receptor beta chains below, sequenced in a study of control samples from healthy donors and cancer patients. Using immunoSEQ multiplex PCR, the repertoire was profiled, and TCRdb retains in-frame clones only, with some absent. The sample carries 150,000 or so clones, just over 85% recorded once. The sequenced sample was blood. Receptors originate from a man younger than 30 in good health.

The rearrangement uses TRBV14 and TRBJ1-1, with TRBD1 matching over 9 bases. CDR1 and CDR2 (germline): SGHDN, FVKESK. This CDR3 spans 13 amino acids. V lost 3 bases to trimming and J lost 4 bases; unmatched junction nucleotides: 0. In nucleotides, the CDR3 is TGTGCCAGCAGCCAGACAGGGGGCACTGAAGCTTTCTTT. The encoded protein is CASSQTGGTEAFF. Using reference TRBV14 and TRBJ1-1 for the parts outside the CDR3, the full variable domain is EAGVTQFPSHSVIEKGQTVTLRCDPISGHDNLYWYRRVMGKEIKFLLHFVKESKQDESGMPNNRFLAERTGGTYSTLKVQPAELEDSGVYFCASSQTGGTEAFFGQGTRLTVV.

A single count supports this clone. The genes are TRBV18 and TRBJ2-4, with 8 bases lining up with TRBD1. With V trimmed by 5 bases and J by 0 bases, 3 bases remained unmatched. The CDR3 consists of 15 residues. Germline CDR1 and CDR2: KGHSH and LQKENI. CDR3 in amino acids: CASSTDRGAKNIQYF. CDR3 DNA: TGTGCCAGCTCAACTGACAGGGGAGCCAAAAACATTCAGTACTTC.

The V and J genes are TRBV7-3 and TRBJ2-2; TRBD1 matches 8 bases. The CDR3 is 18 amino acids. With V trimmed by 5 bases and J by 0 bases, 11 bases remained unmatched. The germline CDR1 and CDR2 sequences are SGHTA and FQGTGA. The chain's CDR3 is CASSPYLAGGANTGELFF. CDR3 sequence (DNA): TGTGCCAGCAGCCCCTACTTAGCAGGGGGCGCGAACACCGGGGAGCTGTTTTTT.

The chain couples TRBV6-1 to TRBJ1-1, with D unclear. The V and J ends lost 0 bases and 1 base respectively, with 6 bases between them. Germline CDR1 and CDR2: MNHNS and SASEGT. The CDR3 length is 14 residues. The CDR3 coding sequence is TGTGCCAGCAGTGAAGCGCTAGGGAACACTGAAGCTTTCTTT. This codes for CASSEALGNTEAFF.

The CDR3 spells CASSPRTGGTQDTQYF. CDR3 DNA sequence: TGTGCCAGCAGTCCCCGGACAGGGGGCACGCAAGATACGCAGTATTTT. This rearrangement joins TRBV28 to TRBJ2-3; TRBD1 agrees at 11 bases. Looked up from germline, CDR1 is MDHEN and CDR2 is SYDVKM. V was clipped by 5 bases and J by 5 bases; unmatched bases: 9. The CDR3 is 16 residues long.

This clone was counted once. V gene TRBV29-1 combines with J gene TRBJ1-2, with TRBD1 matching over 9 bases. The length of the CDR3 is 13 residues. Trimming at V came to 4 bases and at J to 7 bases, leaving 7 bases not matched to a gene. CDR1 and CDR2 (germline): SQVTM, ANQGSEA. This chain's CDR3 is CSVVGQGSGGYTF. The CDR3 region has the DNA TGCAGCGTTGTAGGACAGGGGAGCGGTGGCTACACCTTC.

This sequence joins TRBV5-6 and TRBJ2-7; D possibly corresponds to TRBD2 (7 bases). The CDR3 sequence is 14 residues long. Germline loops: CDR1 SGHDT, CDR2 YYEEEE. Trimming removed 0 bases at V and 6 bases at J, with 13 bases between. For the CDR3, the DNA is TGTGCCAGCAGCTTGGGGGGGGGCCTACTCGAGCAGTACTTC. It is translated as CASSLGGGLLEQYF. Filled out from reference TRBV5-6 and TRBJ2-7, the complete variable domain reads DAGVTQSPTHLIKTRGQQVTLRCSPKSGHDTVSWYQQALGQGPQFIFQYYEEEERQRGNFPDRFSGHQFPNYSSELNVNALLLGDSALYLCASSLGGGLLEQYFGPGTRLTVT.

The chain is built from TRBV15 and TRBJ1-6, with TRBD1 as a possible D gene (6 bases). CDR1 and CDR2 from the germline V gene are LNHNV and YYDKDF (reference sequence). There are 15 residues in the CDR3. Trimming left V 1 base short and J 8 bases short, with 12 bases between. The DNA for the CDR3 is TGTGCCACCAGCAGAGGCGGGGGCCCTTATTCACCCCTCCACTTT. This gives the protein CATSRGGGPYSPLHF.